Many counts were recorded for the clone carrying this T cell receptor (beta chain). The sample belongs to a study of T cells in Graves' hyperthyroidism and ophthalmopathy. TCR beta CDR3 region amplification was performed from RNA transcripts. The HTBI set primed first-round TCR CDR3 RT-PCR. Each CDR3 protein gets one entry after TCRdb re-called the multiplex PCR reads with MiXCR. The sample records over 700,000 distinct CDR3 sequences, about a third being singletons. Sample: blood. The origin of this receptor is a woman between 35 and 50 years old with Graves' hyperthyroidism.

The CDR3 loop is CARAPLDPNYGYTF. The CDR3 DNA sequence: TGTGCCCGCGCCCCCCTTGATCCTAACTATGGCTACACCTTC. V gene TRBV12-3 or TRBV12-4 combines with J gene TRBJ1-2; the D is unclear. The CDR3 extends over 14 amino acids. V lost 11 bases to trimming and J lost 0 bases, with 16 bases between them.